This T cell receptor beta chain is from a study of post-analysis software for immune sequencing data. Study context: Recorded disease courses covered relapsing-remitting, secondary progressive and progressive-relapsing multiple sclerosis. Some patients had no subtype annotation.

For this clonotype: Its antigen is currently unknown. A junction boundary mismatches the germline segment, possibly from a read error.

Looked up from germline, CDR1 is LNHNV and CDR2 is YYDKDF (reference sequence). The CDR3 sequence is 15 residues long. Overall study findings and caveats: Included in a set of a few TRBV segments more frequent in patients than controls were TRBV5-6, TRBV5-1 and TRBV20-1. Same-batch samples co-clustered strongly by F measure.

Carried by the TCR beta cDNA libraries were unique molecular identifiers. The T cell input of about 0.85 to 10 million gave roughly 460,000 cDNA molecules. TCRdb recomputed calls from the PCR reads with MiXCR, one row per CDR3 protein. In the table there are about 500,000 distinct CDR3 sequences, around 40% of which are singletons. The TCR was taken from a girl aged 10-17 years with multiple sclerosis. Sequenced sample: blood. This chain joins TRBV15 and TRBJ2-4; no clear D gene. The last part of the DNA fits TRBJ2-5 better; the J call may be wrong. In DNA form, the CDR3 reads TGTGCCGCCAGCAGAGATCGGAACCCTCAAGAGACCCAGTACTTC. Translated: CAASRDRNPQETQYF.